Shown below are 19 T cell receptor beta chains from a single sample sequenced in a study of beta chain features in type 1 diabetes. Study-level results: Moderately but significantly shorter TCRB CDR3s were found in Type 1 diabetes patients in all four CD4+ subsets.

Their antigens remain unidentified. The entirety of the isolated RNA underwent reverse transcription, so expressed TCRB transcripts were sequenced. Profiled with immunoSEQ multiplex PCR; TCRdb holds only in-frame clones, not every one. Of approximately 150,000 clones in the sample, about an eighth were seen once. The sample consisted of central memory CD4+ T cells from blood. Receptors were obtained from a man younger than 35 with type 1 diabetes.

This clone was seen more than once but under ten times. The CDR3 region is CATRDQNQPQHF. Here the CDR3 DNA reads TGTGCCACCAGGGACCAAAATCAGCCCCAGCATTTT. This chain connects TRBV10-3 to TRBJ1-5; the D gene is possibly TRBD1 (5 bases). The CDR3 is made up of 12 amino acids. Trimming took off 10 bases at V and 4 bases at J, with 11 bases between the two ends. Germline-derived CDR1 and CDR2 are ENHRY and SYGVKD.

This chain joins TRBV10-2 and TRBJ2-7; a weak D match, TRBD2 (5 bases). V lost 6 bases and J lost 3, with 18 bases in between. The CDR3 loop spans 15 amino acids. The germline gives CDR1 WSHSY, CDR2 SAAADI. CDR3 residues: CASSERLISDYEQYF. The DNA of the CDR3 is TGCGCCAGCAGCGAAAGACTAATTTCGGACTACGAGCAGTACTTC.

This clone was seen a few times. This chain links TRBV7-2 with TRBJ2-1, with D possibly matching TRBD2 (7 bases). V was clipped by 2 bases and J by 9 bases, with 14 bases between them. This CDR3 comprises 14 residues. Germline values: CDR1 SGHTA, CDR2 FQGNSA. The CDR3 region is CASSLSGGAGEQFF. The DNA for the CDR3 is TGTGCCAGCAGCTTAAGTGGGGGGGCTGGTGAGCAGTTCTTC.

The V call is TRBV19, the J call TRBJ1-4, with D unresolved. The length of the CDR3 is 15 residues. Trimming pared 5 bases from V and 7 bases from J, leaving 17 bases between. Germline V gene data show CDR1 as LNHDA and CDR2 as SQIVND (reference sequence). The CDR3 protein is CASSPRPSHSEKLFF. Written as DNA, the CDR3 is TGTGCCAGTAGTCCCCGACCTTCGCACAGTGAAAAACTGTTTTTT.

This clone was detected only a few times. The rearrangement links TRBV9 to TRBJ1-5; D not resolved. This CDR3 spans 13 amino acids. Deletions cut 0 bases from V and 3 bases from J, with 4 bases between. CDR1 and CDR2 (germline): SGDLS, YYNGEE. CDR3 loop: CASSVDNNQPQHF. DNA for the CDR3: TGTGCCAGCAGCGTAGACAACAATCAGCCCCAGCATTTT.

V usage is TRBV14 and J usage is TRBJ1-2, with D maybe TRBD1 (5 bases). Germline V gives CDR1 SGHDN, CDR2 FVKESK. V was pared by 4 bases and J by 6 bases, with 12 bases between. The CDR3 sequence is 13 residues long. The CDR3 spells CASSPTVVNGYTF. The CDR3 coding sequence is TGTGCCAGCAGCCCGACAGTGGTTAATGGCTACACCTTC. Combining the CDR3 with reference TRBV14 and TRBJ1-2 gives the whole variable domain EAGVTQFPSHSVIEKGQTVTLRCDPISGHDNLYWYRRVMGKEIKFLLHFVKESKQDESGMPNNRFLAERTGGTYSTLKVQPAELEDSGVYFCASSPTVVNGYTFGSGTRLTVV.

There are many counts of this clone. V usage is TRBV7-2 and J usage is TRBJ2-3; D is possibly TRBD1 (5 bases). CDR1 and CDR2 (germline): SGHTA, FQGNSA. Trimming cost V 2 bases and J 4 bases, with 13 bases left between them. This CDR3 contains 15 residues. CDR3 DNA: TGTGCCAGCAGCTTACAGGGTGGGGTCGCAGATACGCAGTATTTT. As protein: CASSLQGGVADTQYF.

This clone has just a few counts. V is TRBV5-1 and J is TRBJ2-7, with D hard to call. This CDR3 spans 12 amino acids. V shed 2 bases and J shed 1 base, with 4 bases lying between them. Germline CDR1 and CDR2: SGHRS and YFSETQ. Here the CDR3 DNA reads TGCGCCAGCAGCTTCGAGTCCTACGAGCAGTACTTC. Protein: CASSFESYEQYF.

This clone has more than one count but fewer than ten. The V call is TRBV23-1, the J call TRBJ2-2, with 7 bases fitting TRBD1. TRBV23-1 is given ORF status, its function remaining uncertain. There are 18 residues in the CDR3. The trim removed 5 bases at V and 3 bases at J, leaving 15 bases unmatched. CDR3 amino acids: CASSSGTTGQIDTGELFF. CDR3 nucleotide sequence: TGCGCCAGCAGTTCCGGTACCACGGGACAGATTGACACCGGGGAGCTGTTTTTT.

This clone has more than one count but fewer than ten. This chain uses TRBV4-1 with TRBJ2-7, with D maybe TRBD1 (5 bases). Germline V gene lookup returns CDR1 MGHRA and CDR2 YSYEKL. V lost 0 bases to trimming and J lost 2 bases, with 14 bases between them. The CDR3 contains 16 residues. The CDR3 DNA reads as TGCGCCAGCAGCCAAGATCCACAGGCCTTCGCCTACGAGCAGTACTTC. This gives the protein CASSQDPQAFAYEQYF.

There are a few counts of this clone. The chain's CDR3 is CASSLEGSKNTEAFF. In DNA, the CDR3 is TGTGCCAGCAGCTTAGAGGGCAGTAAGAACACTGAAGCTTTCTTT. The rearrangement links TRBV7-6 to TRBJ1-1, with D uncertain. Germline CDR1 reads SGHVS; CDR2 reads FNYEAQ. CDR3 length: 15 residues. Trimming left V 1 base short and J 1 base short, with 10 bases between. The full variable domain, its missing parts supplied by reference TRBV7-6 and TRBJ1-1, is GAGVSQSPRYKVTKRGQDVALRCDPISGHVSLYWYRQALGQGPEFLTYFNYEAQQDKSGLPNDRFSAERPEGSISTLTIQRTEQRDSAMYRCASSLEGSKNTEAFFGQGTRLTVV.

This clone was counted only a few times. CDR3 in amino acids: CASSLDGQGKGQPQHF. The CDR3 DNA is TGTGCCAGCAGCTTAGACGGACAGGGGAAAGGACAGCCCCAGCATTTT. The chain employs TRBV7-9 and TRBJ1-5; TRBD1 aligns across 9 bases. Germline V gives CDR1 SEHNR, CDR2 FQNEAQ (reference sequence). The CDR3 totals 16 residues. Unmatched junction bases numbered 8, after V lost 1 base and J lost 7 bases.

This clone was recorded a few times. The J gene is TRBJ1-2, the V gene TRBV4-1; D may be TRBD1 (6 bases). The V gene's germline CDR1 is MGHRA and CDR2 YSYEKL. This CDR3 comprises 15 residues. V dropped 1 base and J dropped 8 bases, with 17 bases sitting between them. CDR3 sequence reads: CASSQVGTGGLGYTF. CDR3 nucleotides: TGCGCCAGCAGCCAAGTAGGGACGGGGGGCTTAGGCTACACCTTC.

This clone was counted between two and nine times. This sequence joins TRBV27 and TRBJ1-1, with a weak D call TRBD1 (5 bases). The CDR3 is 17 amino acids. Looked up from germline, CDR1 is MNHEY and CDR2 is SMNVEV (reference sequence). Between the trimmed V and J ends, which lost 2 bases and 0 bases, there was a span of 16 bases. The CDR3 loop is CASSLVGRGTVNTEAFF. In nucleotides, the CDR3 is TGTGCCAGCAGTTTAGTGGGGCGGGGGACGGTGAACACTGAAGCTTTCTTT.

The V gene is TRBV5-1, the J gene TRBJ2-7, with D maybe TRBD1 (5 bases). Germline CDR1 SGHRS, CDR2 YFSETQ. Trimming removed 4 bases at V and 6 bases at J, with 11 bases between. The CDR3 totals 12 residues. CDR3 loop: CASSGARSEQYF. In DNA form, the CDR3 reads TGCGCCAGCAGCGGGGCCCGGTCCGAGCAGTACTTC.

In DNA form, the CDR3 reads TGTGCCAGCAGCCCACCGCGGACCTCGTATGGCTACACCTTC. Its protein is CASSPPRTSYGYTF. This sequence joins TRBV7-2 and TRBJ1-2; D is ambiguous. The CDR3 extends over 14 amino acids. Per the germline V gene, CDR1 is SGHTA and CDR2 is FQGNSA. Trimming left V 5 bases short and J 5 bases short, with 15 bases between.

On this clone: The same CDR3 arises from other DNA sequences in this sample as well. The chain carries TRBV25-1 and TRBJ1-2; 10 bases line up with TRBD1. CDR1 and CDR2 (germline): MGHDK, SYGVNS. Trimming cost V 4 bases and J 6 bases; bases outside gene matches: 5. This CDR3 is 14 amino acids long. CDR3 sequence (DNA): TGTGCCAGCAGTGGGGGGGGACAGGGGAATGGCTACACCTTC. Translating it yields CASSGGGQGNGYTF.

This clone was recorded a few times. A much more abundant neighbour one base away suggests this may be a read error. The genes are TRBV10-3 and TRBJ2-1; the D gene is possibly TRBD1 (6 bases). Trimming removed 2 bases at V and 6 bases at J, with 17 bases between. The CDR3 consists of 16 residues. Germline values: CDR1 ENHRY, CDR2 SYGVKD. The CDR3 nucleotides read TGTGCCATCAGTGAGAGAAGGCAGGGGCACCTCAATGAGCAGTTCTTC. Protein: CAISERRQGHLNEQFF.

The chain uses TRBV28 and TRBJ2-3, with 15 bases fitting TRBD2. V shed 6 bases, J shed 4 bases, and the junction held 11 bases outside the gene matches. The CDR3 totals 18 residues. Germline values: CDR1 MDHEN, CDR2 SYDVKM. CDR3 in amino acids: CASRAAGTSGGRADTQYF. The DNA for the CDR3 is TGTGCCAGCAGAGCTGCCGGGACTAGCGGGGGGCGGGCAGATACGCAGTATTTT. Full variable domain (outside the CDR3, taken from reference TRBV28 and TRBJ2-3): DVKVTQSSRYLVKRTGEKVFLECVQDMDHENMFWYRQDPGLGLRLIYFSYDVKMKEKGDIPEGYSVSREKKERFSLILESASTNQTSMYLCASRAAGTSGGRADTQYFGPGTRLTVL.